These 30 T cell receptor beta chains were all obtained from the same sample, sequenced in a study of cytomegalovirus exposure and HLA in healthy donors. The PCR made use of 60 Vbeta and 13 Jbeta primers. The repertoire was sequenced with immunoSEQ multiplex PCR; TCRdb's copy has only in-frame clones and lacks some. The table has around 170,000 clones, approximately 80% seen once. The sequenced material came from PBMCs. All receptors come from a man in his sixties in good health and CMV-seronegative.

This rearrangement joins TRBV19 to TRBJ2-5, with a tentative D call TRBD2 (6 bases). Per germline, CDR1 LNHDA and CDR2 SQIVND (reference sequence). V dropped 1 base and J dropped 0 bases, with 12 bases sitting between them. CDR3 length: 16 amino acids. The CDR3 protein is CASSIGGGQNQETQYF. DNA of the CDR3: TGTGCCAGTAGTATAGGAGGAGGGCAGAACCAAGAGACCCAGTACTTC.

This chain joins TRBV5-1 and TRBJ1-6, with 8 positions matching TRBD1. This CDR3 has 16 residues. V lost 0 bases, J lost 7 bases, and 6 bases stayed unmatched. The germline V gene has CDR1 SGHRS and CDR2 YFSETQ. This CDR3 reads CASSLDDRGGNSPLHF. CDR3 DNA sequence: TGCGCCAGCAGCTTGGATGACAGGGGCGGCAATTCACCCCTCCACTTT.

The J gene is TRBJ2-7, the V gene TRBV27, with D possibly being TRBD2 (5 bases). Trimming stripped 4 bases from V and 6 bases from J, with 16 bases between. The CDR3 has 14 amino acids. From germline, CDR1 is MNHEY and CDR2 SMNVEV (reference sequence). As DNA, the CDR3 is TGTGCCAGCAGTTACCGGTTCGGAGCGGCCGAGCAGTACTTC. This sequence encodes CASSYRFGAAEQYF.

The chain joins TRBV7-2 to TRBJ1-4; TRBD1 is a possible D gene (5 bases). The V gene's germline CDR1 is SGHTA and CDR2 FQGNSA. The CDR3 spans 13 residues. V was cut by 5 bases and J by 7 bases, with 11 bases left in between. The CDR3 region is CASSRGGVEKLFF. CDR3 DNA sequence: TGTGCCAGCAGCCGGGGGGGGGTTGAAAAACTGTTTTTT.

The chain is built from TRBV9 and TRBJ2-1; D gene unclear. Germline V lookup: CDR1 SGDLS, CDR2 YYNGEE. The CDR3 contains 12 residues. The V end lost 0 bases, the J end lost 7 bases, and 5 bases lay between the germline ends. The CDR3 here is CASSVGKNEQFF. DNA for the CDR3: TGTGCCAGCAGCGTAGGTAAAAATGAGCAGTTCTTC.

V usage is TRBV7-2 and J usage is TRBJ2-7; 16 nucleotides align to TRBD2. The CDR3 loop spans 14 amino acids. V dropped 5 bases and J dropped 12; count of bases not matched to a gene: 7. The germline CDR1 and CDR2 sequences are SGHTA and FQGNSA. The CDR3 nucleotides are TGTGCCAGCAGCCGGGGACTAGCGGGAGGGCCGCGGTACTTC. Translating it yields CASSRGLAGGPRYF.

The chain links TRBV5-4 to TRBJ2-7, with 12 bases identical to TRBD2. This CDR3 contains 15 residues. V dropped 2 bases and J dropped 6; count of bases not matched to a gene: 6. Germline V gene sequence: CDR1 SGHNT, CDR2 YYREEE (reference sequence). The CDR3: CASSLPLAGGTEQYF. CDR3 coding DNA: TGTGCCAGCAGCTTACCCCTAGCGGGGGGGACCGAGCAGTACTTC.

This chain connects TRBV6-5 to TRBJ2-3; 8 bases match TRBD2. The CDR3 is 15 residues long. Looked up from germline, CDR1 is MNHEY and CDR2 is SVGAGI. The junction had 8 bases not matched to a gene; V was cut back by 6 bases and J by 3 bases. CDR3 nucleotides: TGTGCCAGCAGGGCCGGGGGGGGGCGGACAGATACGCAGTATTTT. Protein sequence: CASRAGGGRTDTQYF.

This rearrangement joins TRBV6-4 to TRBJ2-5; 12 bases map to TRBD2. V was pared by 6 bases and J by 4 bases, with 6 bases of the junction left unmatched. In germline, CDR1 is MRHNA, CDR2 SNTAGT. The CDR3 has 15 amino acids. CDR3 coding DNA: TGTGCCAGCAGCGAACTAGCGGGGGGACGAGAGACCCAGTACTTC. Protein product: CASSELAGGRETQYF.

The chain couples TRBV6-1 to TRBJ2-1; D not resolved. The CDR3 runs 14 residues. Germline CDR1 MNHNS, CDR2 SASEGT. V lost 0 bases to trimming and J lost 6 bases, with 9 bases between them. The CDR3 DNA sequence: TGTGCCAGCAGTGAAGCGCAGGCGAGCAATGAGCAGTTCTTC. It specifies CASSEAQASNEQFF.

The CDR3 DNA is TGCAGCGTTGAAGCAGGGATGGGTGGCTACACCTTC. Residues: CSVEAGMGGYTF. This chain links TRBV29-1 with TRBJ1-2; D might be TRBD1 (5 bases). This CDR3 spans 12 amino acids. Germline V gives CDR1 SQVTM, CDR2 ANQGSEA. V lost 1 base and J lost 7, with 10 bases in between.

The CDR3 DNA reads TGTGCCAGCAGTGACCTGGGACAAGGGTGGGAGACCCAGTACTTC. Residues: CASSDLGQGWETQYF. V and J are TRBV6-1 and TRBJ2-5; D may be TRBD1 (6 bases). This CDR3 contains 15 residues. The V gene's germline CDR1 is MNHNS and CDR2 SASEGT. V lost 3 bases and J 5 bases, leaving 16 bases between the germline ends.

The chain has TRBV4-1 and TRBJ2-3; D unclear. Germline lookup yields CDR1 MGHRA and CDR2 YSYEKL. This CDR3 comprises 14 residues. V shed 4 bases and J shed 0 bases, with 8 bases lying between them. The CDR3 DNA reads TGCGCCAGCAGCCTCGAAACTAGCACAGATACGCAGTATTTT. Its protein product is CASSLETSTDTQYF.

CDR3 protein: CASSDSRSGNTIYF. CDR3 bases: TGTGCCAGCAGTGATTCCCGCTCTGGAAACACCATATATTTT. V usage is TRBV25-1 and J usage is TRBJ1-3; no clear D gene. Trimming took 3 bases from V and 0 from J, leaving 6 bases between them. The CDR3 consists of 14 residues. Germline loops: CDR1 MGHDK, CDR2 SYGVNS.

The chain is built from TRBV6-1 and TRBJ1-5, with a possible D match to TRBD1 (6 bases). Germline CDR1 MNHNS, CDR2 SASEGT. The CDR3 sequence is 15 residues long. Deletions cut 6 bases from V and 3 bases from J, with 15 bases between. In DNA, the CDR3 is TGTGCCAGCAGGCCGGTCGGGACAAACAATCAGCCCCAGCATTTT. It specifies CASRPVGTNNQPQHF.

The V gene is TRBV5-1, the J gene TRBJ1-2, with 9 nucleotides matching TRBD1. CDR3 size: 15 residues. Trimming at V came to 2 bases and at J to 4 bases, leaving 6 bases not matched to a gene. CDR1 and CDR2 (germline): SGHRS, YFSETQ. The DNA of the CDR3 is TGCGCCAGCAGCTTACAGGGGGCGCAGGGCTATGGCTACACCTTC. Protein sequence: CASSLQGAQGYGYTF. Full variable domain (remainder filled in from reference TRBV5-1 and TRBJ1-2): KAGVTQTPRYLIKTRGQQVTLSCSPISGHRSVSWYQQTPGQGLQFLFEYFSETQRNKGNFPGRFSGRQFSNSRSEMNVSTLELGDSALYLCASSLQGAQGYGYTFGSGTRLTVV.

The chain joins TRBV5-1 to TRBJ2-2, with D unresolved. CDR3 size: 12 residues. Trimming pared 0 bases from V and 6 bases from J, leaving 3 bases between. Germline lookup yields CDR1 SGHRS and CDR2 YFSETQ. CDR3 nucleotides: TGCGCCAGCAGCTTGGCTGCCGGGGAGCTGTTTTTT. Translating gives CASSLAAGELFF.

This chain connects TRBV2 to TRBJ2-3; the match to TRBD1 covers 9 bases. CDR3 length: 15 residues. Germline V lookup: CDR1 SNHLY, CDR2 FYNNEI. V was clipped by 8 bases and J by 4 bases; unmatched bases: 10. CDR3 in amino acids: CASHKTGGVSDTQYF. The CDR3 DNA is TGTGCCAGCCATAAGACAGGGGGTGTTTCAGATACGCAGTATTTT. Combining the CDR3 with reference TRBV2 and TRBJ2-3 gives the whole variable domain EPEVTQTPSHQVTQMGQEVILRCVPISNHLYFYWYRQILGQKVEFLVSFYNNEISEKSEIFDDQFSVERPDGSNFTLKIRSTKLEDSAMYFCASHKTGGVSDTQYFGPGTRLTVL.

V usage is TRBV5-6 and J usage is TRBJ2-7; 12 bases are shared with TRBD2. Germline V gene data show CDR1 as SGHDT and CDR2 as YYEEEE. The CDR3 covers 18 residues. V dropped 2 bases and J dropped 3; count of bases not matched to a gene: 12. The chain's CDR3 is CASSLAFQTSGRGYEQYF. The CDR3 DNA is TGTGCCAGCAGCTTAGCCTTTCAGACTAGCGGGAGAGGCTACGAGCAGTACTTC.

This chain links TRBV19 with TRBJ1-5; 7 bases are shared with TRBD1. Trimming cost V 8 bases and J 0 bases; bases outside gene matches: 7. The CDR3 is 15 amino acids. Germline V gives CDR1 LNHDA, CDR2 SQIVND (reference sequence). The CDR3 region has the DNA TGTGCCAGTTCCTCGGACAGGATTAGCAATCAGCCCCAGCATTTT. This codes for CASSSDRISNQPQHF. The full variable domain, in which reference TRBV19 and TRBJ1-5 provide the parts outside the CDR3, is DGGITQSPKYLFRKEGQNVTLSCEQNLNHDAMYWYRQDPGQGLRLIYYSQIVNDFQKGDIAEGYSVSREKKESFPLTVTSAQKNPTAFYLCASSSDRISNQPQHFGDGTRLSIL.

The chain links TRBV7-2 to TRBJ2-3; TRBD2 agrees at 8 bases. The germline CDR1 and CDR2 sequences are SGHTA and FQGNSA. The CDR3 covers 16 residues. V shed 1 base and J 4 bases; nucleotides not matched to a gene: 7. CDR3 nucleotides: TGTGCCAGCAGCTTAGATCGAGCGGGAGTGGCAGATACGCAGTATTTT. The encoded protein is CASSLDRAGVADTQYF.

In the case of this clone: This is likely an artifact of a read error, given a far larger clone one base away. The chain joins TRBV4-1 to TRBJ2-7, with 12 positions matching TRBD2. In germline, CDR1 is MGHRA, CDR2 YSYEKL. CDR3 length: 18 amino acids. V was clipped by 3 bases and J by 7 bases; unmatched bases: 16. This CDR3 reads CASSHADRTSGDYNEQYF. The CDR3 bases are TGCGCCAGCAGCCATGCCGATCGGACTAGCGGGGACTACAATGAGCAGTACTTC.

The CDR3 bases are TGTGCTAGTGGTTCGGGGGGGTTCGGGCGAAGTACGCAGTATTTT. Its translation is CASGSGGFGRSTQYF. This rearrangement joins TRBV12-5 to TRBJ2-3, with 8 bases lining up with TRBD2. This CDR3 contains 15 residues. Unmatched junction bases numbered 11, after V lost 4 bases and J lost 8 bases. Germline V lookup: CDR1 LGHNT, CDR2 FRNRAP.

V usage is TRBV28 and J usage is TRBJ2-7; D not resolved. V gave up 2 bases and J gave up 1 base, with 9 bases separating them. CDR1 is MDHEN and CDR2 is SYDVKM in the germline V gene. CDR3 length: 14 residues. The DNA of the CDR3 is TGTGCCAGCAGTTTAGGCGGCAGATCCTACGAGCAGTACTTC. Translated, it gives CASSLGGRSYEQYF.

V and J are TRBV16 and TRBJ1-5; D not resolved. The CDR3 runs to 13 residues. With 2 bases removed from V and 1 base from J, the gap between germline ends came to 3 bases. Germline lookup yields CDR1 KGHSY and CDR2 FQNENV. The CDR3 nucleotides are TGTGCCAGCAGCCAAGAGAGCAATCAGCCCCAGCATTTT. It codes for CASSQESNQPQHF.

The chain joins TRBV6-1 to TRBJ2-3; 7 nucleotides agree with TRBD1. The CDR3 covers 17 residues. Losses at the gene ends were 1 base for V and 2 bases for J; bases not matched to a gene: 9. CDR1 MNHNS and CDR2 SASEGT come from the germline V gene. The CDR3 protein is CASSEVRRGQPTDTQYF. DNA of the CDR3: TGTGCCAGCAGTGAAGTCAGAAGGGGACAGCCCACAGATACGCAGTATTTT.

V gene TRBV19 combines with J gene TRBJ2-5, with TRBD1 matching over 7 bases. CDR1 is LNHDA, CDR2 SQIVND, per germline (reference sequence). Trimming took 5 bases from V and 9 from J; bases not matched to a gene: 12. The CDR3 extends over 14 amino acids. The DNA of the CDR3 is TGTGCCAGTAGTCCCCGACAGGGCCGGCGGTCCCAGTACTTC. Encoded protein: CASSPRQGRRSQYF.

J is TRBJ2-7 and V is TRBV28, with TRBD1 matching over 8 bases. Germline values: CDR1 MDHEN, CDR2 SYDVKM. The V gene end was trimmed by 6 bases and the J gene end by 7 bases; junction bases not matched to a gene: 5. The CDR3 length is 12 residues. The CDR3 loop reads CASRRQGWEQYF. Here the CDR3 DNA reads TGTGCCAGCAGACGACAGGGGTGGGAGCAGTACTTC. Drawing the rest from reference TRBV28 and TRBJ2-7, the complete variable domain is DVKVTQSSRYLVKRTGEKVFLECVQDMDHENMFWYRQDPGLGLRLIYFSYDVKMKEKGDIPEGYSVSREKKERFSLILESASTNQTSMYLCASRRQGWEQYFGPGTRLTVT.

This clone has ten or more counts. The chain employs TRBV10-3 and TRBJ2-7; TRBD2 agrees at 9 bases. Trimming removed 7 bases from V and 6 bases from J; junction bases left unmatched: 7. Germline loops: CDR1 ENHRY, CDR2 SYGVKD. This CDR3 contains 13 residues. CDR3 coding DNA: TGTGCCATCAAAATAGCGGGGGCAAGCGAGCAGTACTTC. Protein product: CAIKIAGASEQYF.

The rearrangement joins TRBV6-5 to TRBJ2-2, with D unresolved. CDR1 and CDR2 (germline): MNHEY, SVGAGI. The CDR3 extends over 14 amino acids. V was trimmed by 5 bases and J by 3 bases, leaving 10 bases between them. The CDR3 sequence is CASSKLRDTGELFF. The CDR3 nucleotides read TGTGCCAGCAGTAAGCTCCGGGACACCGGGGAGCTGTTTTTT.